The following is a T cell receptor beta chain sequence with its context. Its antigen is as yet unknown. PCR involved 60 Vbeta and 13 Jbeta primers. The assay was immunoSEQ multiplex PCR, and TCRdb's table has in-frame clones only and misses some. Here the sample spans some 54,000 clones, 73% being singletons. This sample was included in a study of cytomegalovirus exposure and HLA in healthy donors. Study in general: Falling in the Caucasian-associated ancestry cluster were approximately 86% of around 370 genotyped donors. Study conclusions and caveats: The authors excluded some V segments, including TRBV6-2 and TRBV6-3, as indistinguishable.

Though nominally healthy at sampling, donors likely had unrecorded immune exposures. V was trimmed by 3 bases and J by 3 bases, leaving 3 bases between them. This CDR3 spans 11 amino acids. Germline V lookup: CDR1 SNHLY, CDR2 FYNNEI. This chain connects TRBV2 to TRBJ2-7; D unclear. The sample comprised PBMCs. This receptor was obtained from a man younger than 35 in good health and CMV-seronegative. The CDR3 here is CASSDSYEQYF. The DNA of the CDR3 is TGTGCCAGCAGTGACAGCTACGAGCAGTACTTC.